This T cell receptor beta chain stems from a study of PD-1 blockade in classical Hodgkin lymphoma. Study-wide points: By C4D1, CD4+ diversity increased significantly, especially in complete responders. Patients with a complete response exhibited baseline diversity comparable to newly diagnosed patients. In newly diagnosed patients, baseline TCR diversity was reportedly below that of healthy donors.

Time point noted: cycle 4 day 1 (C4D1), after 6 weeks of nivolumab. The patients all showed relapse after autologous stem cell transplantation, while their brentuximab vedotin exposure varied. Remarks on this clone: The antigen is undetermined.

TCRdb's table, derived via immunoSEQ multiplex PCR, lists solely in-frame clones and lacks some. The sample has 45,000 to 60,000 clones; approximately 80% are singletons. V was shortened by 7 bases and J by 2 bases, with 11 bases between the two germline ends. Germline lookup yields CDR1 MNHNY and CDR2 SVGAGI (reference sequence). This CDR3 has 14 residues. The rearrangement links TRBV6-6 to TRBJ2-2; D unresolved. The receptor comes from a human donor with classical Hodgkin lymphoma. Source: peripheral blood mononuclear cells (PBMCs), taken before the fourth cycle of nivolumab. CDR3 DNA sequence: TGTGCCAGCATCATCGGACGTAACACCGGGGAGCTGTTTTTT. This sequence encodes CASIIGRNTGELFF.